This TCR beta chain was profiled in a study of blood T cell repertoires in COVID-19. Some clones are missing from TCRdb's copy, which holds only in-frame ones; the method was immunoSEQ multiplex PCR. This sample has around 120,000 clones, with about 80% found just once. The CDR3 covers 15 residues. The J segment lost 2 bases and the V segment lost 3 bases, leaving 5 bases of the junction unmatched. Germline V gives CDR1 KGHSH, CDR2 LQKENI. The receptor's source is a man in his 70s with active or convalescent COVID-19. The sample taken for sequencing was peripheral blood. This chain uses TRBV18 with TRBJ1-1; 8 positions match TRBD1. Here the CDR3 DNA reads TGTGCCAGCTCACCGGGACAGGAGAGAAACACTGAAGCTTTCTTT. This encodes CASSPGQERNTEAFF.